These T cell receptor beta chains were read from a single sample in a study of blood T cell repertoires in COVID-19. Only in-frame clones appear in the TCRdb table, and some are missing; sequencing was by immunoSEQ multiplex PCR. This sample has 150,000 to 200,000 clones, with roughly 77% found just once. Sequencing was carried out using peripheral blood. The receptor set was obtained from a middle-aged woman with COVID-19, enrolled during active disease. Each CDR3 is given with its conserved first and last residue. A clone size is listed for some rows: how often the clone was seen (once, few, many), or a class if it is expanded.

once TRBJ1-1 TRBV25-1 CASSASPGHLTEAFF
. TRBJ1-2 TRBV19 CASSPTEGARFYGYTF
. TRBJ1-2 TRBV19 CASSISDYGYTF
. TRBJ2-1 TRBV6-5 CASRRTSNEQFF
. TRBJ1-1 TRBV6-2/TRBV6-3 CASSPGTAMNAEAFF
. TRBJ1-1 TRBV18 CASSPLEMNTEAFF
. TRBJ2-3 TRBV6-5 CASTNRGQDTQYF
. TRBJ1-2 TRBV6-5 CASSSPGWDHGYTF
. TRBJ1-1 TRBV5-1 CASSSRTGGGTEAFF
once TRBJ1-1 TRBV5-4 CASSPNSGTVNTEAFF